This T cell receptor beta chain was captured in a study of blood T cell repertoires in COVID-19. Whole-study context: The origin of the acute and convalescent COVID-19 samples was the United States, Italy and Spain.

Generated by immunoSEQ multiplex PCR, the TCRdb table keeps only in-frame clones and is missing some. The sample lists 90,000 or so clones, about nine tenths occurring once. Germline assignment: CDR1 SQVTM and CDR2 ANQGSEA. V shed 7 bases, J shed 5 bases, and the junction held 6 bases outside the gene matches. CDR3 length: 12 residues. The sample holds one count of this clone. The source of this sequence is a man in his 60s with acute or convalescent COVID-19. The genes are TRBV29-1 and TRBJ1-1; TRBD1 aligns across 8 bases. The material sequenced was peripheral blood. CDR3 region: CSARDRGTEAFF. DNA for the CDR3: TGCAGCGCCCGCGACAGGGGAACTGAAGCTTTCTTT.